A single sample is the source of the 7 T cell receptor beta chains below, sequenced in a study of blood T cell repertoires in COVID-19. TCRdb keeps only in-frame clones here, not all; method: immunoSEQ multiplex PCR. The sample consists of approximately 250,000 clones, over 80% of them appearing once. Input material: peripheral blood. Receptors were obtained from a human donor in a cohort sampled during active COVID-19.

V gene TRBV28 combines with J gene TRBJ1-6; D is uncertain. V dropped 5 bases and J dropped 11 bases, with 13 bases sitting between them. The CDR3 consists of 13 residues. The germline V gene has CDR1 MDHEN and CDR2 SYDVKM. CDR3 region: CASSLPDKAPLHF. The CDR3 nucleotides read TGTGCCAGCAGTCTTCCCGACAAGGCACCCCTCCACTTT.

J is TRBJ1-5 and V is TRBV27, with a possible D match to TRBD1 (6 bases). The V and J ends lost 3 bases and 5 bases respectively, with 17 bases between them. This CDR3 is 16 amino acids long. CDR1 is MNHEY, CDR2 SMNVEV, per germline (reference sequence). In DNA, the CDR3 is TGTGCCAGCAGTTTTTGGGTGGGGGGGGCAGATCAGCCCCAGCATTTT. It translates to CASSFWVGGADQPQHF.

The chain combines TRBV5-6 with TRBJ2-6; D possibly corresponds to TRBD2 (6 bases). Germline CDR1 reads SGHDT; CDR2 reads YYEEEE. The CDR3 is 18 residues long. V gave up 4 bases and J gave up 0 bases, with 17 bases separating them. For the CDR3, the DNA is TGTGCCAGCAGCCTCTGGAGGGGTACCGGCTCTGGGGCCAACGTCCTGACTTTC. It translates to CASSLWRGTGSGANVLTF.

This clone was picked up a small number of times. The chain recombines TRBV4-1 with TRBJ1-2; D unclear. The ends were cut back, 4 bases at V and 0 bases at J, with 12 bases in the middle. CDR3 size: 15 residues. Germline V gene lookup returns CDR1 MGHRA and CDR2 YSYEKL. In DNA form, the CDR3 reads TGCGCCAGCAGCCCCGATTGGGCAGCTAACTATGGCTACACCTTC. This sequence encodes CASSPDWAANYGYTF.

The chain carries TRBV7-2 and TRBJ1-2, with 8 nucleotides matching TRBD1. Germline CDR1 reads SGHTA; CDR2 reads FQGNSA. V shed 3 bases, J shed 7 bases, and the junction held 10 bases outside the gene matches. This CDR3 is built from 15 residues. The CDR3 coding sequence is TGTGCCAGCAGCTTGGGGTCAGGGGGCTCGCGTGGCTACACCTTC. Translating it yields CASSLGSGGSRGYTF. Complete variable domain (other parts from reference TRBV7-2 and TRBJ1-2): GAGVSQSPSNKVTEKGKDVELRCDPISGHTALYWYRQSLGQGLEFLIYFQGNSAPDKSGLPSDRFSAERTGGSVSTLTIQRTQQEDSAVYLCASSLGSGGSRGYTFGSGTRLTVV.

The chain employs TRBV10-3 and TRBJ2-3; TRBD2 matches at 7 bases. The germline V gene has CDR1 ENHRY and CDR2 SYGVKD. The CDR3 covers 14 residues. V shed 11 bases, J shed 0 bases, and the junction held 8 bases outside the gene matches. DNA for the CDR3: TGTGCCTCCAGCGAGCGGGAAAGCACAGATACGCAGTATTTT. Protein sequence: CASSERESTDTQYF.

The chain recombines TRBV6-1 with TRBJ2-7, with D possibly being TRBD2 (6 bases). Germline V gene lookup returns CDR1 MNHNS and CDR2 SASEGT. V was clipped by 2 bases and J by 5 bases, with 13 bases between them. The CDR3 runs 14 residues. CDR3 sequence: CASSEFTGVDEQYF. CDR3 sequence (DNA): TGTGCCAGCAGTGAATTCACGGGAGTGGACGAGCAGTACTTC.